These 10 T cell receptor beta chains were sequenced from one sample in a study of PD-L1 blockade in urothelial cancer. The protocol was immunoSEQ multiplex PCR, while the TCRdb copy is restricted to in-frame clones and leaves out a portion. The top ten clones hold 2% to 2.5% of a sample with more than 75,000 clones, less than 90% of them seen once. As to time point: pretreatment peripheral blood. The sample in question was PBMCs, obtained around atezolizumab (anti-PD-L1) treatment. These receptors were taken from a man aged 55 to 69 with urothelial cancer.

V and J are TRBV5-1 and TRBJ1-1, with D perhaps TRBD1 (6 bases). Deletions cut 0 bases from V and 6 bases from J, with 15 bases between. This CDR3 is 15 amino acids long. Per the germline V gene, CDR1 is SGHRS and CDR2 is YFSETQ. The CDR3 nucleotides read TGCGCCAGCAGCTTGGATGTCCGGGGGGCGGCTGAAGCTTTCTTT. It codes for CASSLDVRGAAEAFF.

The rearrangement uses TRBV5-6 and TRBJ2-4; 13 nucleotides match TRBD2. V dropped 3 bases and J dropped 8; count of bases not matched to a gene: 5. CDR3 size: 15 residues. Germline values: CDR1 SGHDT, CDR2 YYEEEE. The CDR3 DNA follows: TGTGCCAGCAGCTACACTAGCGGGAGGGCCGACATTCAGTACTTC. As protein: CASSYTSGRADIQYF.

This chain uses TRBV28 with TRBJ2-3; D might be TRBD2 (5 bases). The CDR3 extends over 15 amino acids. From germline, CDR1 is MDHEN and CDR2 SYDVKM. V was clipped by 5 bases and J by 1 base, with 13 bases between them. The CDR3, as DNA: TGTGCCAGCAGTCCCTCTAGCATGGGCACAGATACGCAGTATTTT. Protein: CASSPSSMGTDTQYF. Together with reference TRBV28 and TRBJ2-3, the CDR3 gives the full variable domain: DVKVTQSSRYLVKRTGEKVFLECVQDMDHENMFWYRQDPGLGLRLIYFSYDVKMKEKGDIPEGYSVSREKKERFSLILESASTNQTSMYLCASSPSSMGTDTQYFGPGTRLTVL.

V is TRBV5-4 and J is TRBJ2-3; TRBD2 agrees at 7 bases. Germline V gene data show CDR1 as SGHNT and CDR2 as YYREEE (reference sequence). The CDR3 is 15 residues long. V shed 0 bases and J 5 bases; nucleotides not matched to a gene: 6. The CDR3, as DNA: TGTGCCAGCAGCTTGGTGGCAGGGAGGGTAGATACGCAGTATTTT. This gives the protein CASSLVAGRVDTQYF.

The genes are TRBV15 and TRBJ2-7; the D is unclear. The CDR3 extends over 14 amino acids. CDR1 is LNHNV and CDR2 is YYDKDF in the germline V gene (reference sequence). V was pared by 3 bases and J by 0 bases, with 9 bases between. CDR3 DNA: TGTGCCACCAGCAGGGGTCGGAGCTCCTACGAGCAGTACTTC. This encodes CATSRGRSSYEQYF.

DNA of the CDR3: TGTGCCTGGAATTTAGGACAGGGTACGCAGTATTTT. Its protein is CAWNLGQGTQYF. The V and J genes are TRBV30 and TRBJ2-3; 8 bases line up with TRBD1. Germline V gene sequence: CDR1 GTSNPN, CDR2 SVGIG (reference sequence). CDR3 length: 12 residues. Trimming removed 4 bases from V and 8 bases from J; junction bases left unmatched: 5.

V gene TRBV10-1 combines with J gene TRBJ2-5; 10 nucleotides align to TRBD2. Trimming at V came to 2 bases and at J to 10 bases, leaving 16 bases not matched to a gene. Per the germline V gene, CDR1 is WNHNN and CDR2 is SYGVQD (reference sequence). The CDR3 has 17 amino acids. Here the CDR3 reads CASSEGSASGGPRGQYF. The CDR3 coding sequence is TGCGCCAGCAGTGAGGGGTCCGCTAGCGGGGGCCCCCGTGGCCAGTACTTC.

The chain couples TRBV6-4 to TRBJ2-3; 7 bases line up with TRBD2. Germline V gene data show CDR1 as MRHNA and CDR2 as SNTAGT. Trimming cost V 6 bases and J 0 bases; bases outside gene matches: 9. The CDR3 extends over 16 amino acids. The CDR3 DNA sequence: TGTGCCAGCAGCAAAGCGGGACTGGCGAGCACAGATACGCAGTATTTT. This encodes CASSKAGLASTDTQYF.

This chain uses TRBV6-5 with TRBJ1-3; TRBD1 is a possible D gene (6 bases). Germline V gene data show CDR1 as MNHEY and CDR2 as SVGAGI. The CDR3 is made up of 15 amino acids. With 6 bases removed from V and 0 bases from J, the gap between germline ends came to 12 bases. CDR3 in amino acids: CASRSTDSSGNTIYF. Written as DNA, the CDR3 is TGTGCCAGCAGGTCAACGGACAGCTCTGGAAACACCATATATTTT.

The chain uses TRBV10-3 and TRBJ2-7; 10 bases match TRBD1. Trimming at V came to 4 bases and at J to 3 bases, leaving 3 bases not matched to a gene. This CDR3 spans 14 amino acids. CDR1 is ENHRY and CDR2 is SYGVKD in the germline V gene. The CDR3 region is CAISGTGGSYEQYF. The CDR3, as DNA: TGTGCCATCAGTGGGACAGGGGGGAGCTACGAGCAGTACTTC.